The 6 T cell receptor beta chains listed next were all sequenced from one sample in a study of blood T cell repertoires in COVID-19. Clones were read by immunoSEQ multiplex PCR, and TCRdb kept only the in-frame ones, dropping some. The sample lists over 200,000 clones, about four fifths occurring once. Sequencing used peripheral blood. Receptors originate from a man older than 75 with acute or convalescent COVID-19.

This clone was seen only a few times. The DNA is omitted, as the CDR3 cannot be located on it reliably, and the CDR3 follows TCRdb's listing. The rearrangement links TRBV24-1 to TRBJ2-1; the D segment call TRBD2 is taken from the table without a DNA check. The CDR3 adds up to 13 amino acids, both ends counted. Germline CDR1 is KGHDR and CDR2 is SFDVKD. The CDR3 reads CATSVASGSSRFF.

The rearrangement joins TRBV28 to TRBJ1-2, with D perhaps matching TRBD1 (6 bases). With 5 bases removed from V and 9 bases from J, the gap between germline ends came to 22 bases. This CDR3 has 15 residues. Germline assignment: CDR1 MDHEN and CDR2 SYDVKM. CDR3 in DNA: TGTGCCAGCAGTCATCAGGTACAGGGCCGAATGCGCTACACCTTC. Its translation is CASSHQVQGRMRYTF.

The chain carries TRBV4-1 and TRBJ1-4; 9 bases map to TRBD1. CDR1 and CDR2 from the germline V gene are MGHRA and YSYEKL. This CDR3 is built from 16 residues. J lost 2 bases, V lost 1 base, and 2 bases had no gene match. CDR3 sequence (DNA): TGCGCCAGCAGCCAAGGACAGGGGGTCACTAATGAAAAACTGTTTTTT. It yields the protein CASSQGQGVTNEKLFF.

The chain is built from TRBV18 and TRBJ1-1; 7 bases map to TRBD1. The CDR3 spans 15 residues. CDR1 and CDR2 from the germline V gene are KGHSH and LQKENI. V was pared by 0 bases and J by 4 bases, with 5 bases of the junction left unmatched. The CDR3 region has the DNA TGTGCCAGCTCACCACCCAGGGGGGTGTCCACTGAAGCTTTCTTT. Translated, it gives CASSPPRGVSTEAFF.

V and J are TRBV5-1 and TRBJ2-1, with 10 positions matching TRBD2. Germline V lookup: CDR1 SGHRS, CDR2 YFSETQ. This CDR3 comprises 15 residues. V shed 0 bases, J shed 8 bases, and the junction held 5 bases outside the gene matches. The CDR3 region is CASSLVVAGGDEQFF. DNA of the CDR3: TGCGCCAGCAGCTTGGTTGTAGCGGGAGGCGATGAGCAGTTCTTC.

The chain links TRBV5-1 to TRBJ2-6, with 7 bases matching TRBD2. Germline trimming cut 2 bases from V and 0 bases from J; bases unmatched to any gene: 2. Germline V gene lookup returns CDR1 SGHRS and CDR2 YFSETQ. CDR3 length: 16 residues. Written as DNA, the CDR3 is TGCGCCAGCAGCTTTGGGACTACCTCTGGGGCCAACGTCCTGACTTTC. Its translation is CASSFGTTSGANVLTF. Variable domain in full (rest from reference TRBV5-1 and TRBJ2-6): KAGVTQTPRYLIKTRGQQVTLSCSPISGHRSVSWYQQTPGQGLQFLFEYFSETQRNKGNFPGRFSGRQFSNSRSEMNVSTLELGDSALYLCASSFGTTSGANVLTFGAGSRLTVL.